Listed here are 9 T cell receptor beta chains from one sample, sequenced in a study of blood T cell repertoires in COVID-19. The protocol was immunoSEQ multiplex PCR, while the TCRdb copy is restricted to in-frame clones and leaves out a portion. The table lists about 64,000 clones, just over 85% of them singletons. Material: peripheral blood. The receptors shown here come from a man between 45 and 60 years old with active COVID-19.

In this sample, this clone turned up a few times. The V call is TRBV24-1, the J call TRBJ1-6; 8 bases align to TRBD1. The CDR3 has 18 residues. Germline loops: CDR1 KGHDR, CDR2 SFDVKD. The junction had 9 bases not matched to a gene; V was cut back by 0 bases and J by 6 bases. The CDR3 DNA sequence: TGTGCCACCAGTGATTTGAAAAAAGAGGACAGGGTTAATTCACCCCTCCACTTT. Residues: CATSDLKKEDRVNSPLHF.

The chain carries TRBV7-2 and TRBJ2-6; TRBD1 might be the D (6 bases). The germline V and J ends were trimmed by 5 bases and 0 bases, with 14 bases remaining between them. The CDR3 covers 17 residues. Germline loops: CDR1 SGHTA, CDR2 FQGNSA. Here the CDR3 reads CASSPGQIISGANVLTF. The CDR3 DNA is TGTGCCAGCAGCCCAGGACAGATTATCTCTGGGGCCAACGTCCTGACTTTC. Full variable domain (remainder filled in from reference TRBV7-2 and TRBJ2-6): GAGVSQSPSNKVTEKGKDVELRCDPISGHTALYWYRQSLGQGLEFLIYFQGNSAPDKSGLPSDRFSAERTGGSVSTLTIQRTQQEDSAVYLCASSPGQIISGANVLTFGAGSRLTVL.

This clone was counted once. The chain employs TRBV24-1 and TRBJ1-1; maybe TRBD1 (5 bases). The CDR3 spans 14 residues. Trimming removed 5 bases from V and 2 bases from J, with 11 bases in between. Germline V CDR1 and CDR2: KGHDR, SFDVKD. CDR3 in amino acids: CATSVRGLNTEAFF. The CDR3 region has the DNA TGTGCCACCAGTGTTAGGGGTCTTAACACTGAAGCTTTCTTT.

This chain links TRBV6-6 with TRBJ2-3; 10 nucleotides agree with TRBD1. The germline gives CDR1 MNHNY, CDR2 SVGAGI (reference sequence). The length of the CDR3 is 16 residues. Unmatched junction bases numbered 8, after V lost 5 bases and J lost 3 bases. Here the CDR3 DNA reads TGTGCCAGCAGTCGCTCGACAGGGGGCTATACAGATACGCAGTATTTT. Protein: CASSRSTGGYTDTQYF.

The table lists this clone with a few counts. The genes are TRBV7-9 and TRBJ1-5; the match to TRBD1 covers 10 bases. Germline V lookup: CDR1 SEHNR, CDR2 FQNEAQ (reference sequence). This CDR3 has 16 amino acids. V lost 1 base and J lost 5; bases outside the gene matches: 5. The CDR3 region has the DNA TGTGCCAGCAGCTTAGAGTACGGGACAGGGGATCAGCCCCAGCATTTT. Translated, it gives CASSLEYGTGDQPQHF.

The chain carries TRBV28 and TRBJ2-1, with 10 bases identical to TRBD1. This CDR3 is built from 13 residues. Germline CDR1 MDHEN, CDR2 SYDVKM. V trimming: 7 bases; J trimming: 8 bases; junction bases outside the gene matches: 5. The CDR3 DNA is TGTGCCAGCATTTGGACAGGGGGGGATGAGCAGTTCTTC. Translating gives CASIWTGGDEQFF.

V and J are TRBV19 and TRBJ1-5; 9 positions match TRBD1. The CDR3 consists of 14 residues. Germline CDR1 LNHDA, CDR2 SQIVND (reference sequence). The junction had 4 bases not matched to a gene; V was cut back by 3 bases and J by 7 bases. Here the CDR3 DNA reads TGTGCCAGTAGTATTTGGACAGGGGACCAGCCCCAGCATTTT. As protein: CASSIWTGDQPQHF.

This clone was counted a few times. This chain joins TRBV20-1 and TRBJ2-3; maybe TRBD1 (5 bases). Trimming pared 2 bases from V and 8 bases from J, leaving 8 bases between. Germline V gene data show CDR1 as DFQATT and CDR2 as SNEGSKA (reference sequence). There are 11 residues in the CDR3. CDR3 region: CSARRGFTQYF. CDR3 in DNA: TGCAGTGCTAGAAGGGGATTTACGCAGTATTTT.

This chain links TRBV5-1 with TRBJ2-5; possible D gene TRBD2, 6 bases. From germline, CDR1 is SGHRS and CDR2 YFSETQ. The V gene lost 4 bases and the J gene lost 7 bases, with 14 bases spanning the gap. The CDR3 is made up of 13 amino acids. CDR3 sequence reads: CASSRQSEGTQYF. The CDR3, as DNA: TGCGCCAGCAGCCGGCAGTCGGAGGGGACCCAGTACTTC.